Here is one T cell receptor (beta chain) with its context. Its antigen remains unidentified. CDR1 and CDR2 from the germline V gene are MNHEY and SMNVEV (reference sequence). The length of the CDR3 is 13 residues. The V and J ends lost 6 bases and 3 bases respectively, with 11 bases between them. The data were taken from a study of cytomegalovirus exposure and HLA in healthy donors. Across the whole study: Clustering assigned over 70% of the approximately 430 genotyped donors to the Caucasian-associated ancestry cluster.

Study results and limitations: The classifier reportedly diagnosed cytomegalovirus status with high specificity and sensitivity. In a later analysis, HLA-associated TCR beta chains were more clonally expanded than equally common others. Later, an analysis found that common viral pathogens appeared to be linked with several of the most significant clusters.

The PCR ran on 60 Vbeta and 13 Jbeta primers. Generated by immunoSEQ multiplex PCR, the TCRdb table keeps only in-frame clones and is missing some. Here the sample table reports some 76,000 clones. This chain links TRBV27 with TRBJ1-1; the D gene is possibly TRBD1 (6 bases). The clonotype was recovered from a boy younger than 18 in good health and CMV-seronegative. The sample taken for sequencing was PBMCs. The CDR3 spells CASSSDSYTEAFF. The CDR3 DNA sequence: TGTGCCAGCAGCTCGGACAGCTACACTGAAGCTTTCTTT.